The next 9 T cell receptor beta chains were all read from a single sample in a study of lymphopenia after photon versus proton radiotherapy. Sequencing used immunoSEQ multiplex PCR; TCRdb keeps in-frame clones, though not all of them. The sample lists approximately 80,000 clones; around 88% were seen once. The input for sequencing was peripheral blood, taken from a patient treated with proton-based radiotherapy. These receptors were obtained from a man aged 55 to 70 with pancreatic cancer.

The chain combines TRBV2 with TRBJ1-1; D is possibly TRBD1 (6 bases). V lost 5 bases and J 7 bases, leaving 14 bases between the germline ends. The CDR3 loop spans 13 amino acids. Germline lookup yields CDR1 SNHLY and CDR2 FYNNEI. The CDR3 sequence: CASSTDRRREAFF. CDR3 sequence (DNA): TGTGCCAGCAGTACCGACAGGAGGCGTGAAGCTTTCTTT.

CDR3 sequence reads: CASSRPGTGTYNEQFF. The DNA for the CDR3 is TGTGCCAGCTCACGGCCGGGGACAGGGACTTACAATGAGCAGTTCTTC. The rearrangement joins TRBV18 to TRBJ2-1; 9 nucleotides match TRBD1. V trimming: 4 bases; J trimming: 4 bases; junction bases outside the gene matches: 8. The CDR3 covers 16 residues. In germline, CDR1 is KGHSH, CDR2 LQKENI.

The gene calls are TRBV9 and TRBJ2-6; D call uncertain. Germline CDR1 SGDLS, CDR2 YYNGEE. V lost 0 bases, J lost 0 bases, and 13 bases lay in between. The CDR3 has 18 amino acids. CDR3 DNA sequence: TGTGCCAGCAGCGTAGCTGAGAGAACATACTCTGGGGCCAACGTCCTGACTTTC. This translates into CASSVAERTYSGANVLTF.

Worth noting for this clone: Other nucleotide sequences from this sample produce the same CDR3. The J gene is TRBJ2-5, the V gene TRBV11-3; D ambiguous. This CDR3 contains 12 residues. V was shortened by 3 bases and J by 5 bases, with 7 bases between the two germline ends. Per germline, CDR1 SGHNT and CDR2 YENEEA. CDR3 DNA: TGTGCCAGCAGCTTGGACCGGGAGACCCAGTACTTC. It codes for CASSLDRETQYF.

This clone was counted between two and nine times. The CDR3 sequence: CATAPQGLGEQFF. Written as DNA, the CDR3 is TGTGCCACCGCCCCGCAGGGTCTGGGTGAGCAGTTCTTC. This chain joins TRBV19 and TRBJ2-1; perhaps TRBD1 as D (5 bases). The germline CDR1 and CDR2 sequences are LNHDA and SQIVND (reference sequence). This CDR3 spans 13 amino acids. Trimming removed 10 bases at V and 9 bases at J, with 19 bases between.

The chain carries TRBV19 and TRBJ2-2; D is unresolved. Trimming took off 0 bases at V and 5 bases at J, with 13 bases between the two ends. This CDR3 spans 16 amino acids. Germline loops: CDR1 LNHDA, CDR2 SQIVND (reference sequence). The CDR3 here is CASSIEGRRGTGELFF. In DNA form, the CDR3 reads TGTGCCAGTAGTATAGAGGGCCGTAGAGGTACCGGGGAGCTGTTTTTT.

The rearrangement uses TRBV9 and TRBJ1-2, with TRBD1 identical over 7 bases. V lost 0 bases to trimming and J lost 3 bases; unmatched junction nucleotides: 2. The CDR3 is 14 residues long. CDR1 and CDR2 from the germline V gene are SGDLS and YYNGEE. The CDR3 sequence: CASSVATGYYGYTF. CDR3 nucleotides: TGTGCCAGCAGCGTAGCGACAGGGTACTATGGCTACACCTTC.

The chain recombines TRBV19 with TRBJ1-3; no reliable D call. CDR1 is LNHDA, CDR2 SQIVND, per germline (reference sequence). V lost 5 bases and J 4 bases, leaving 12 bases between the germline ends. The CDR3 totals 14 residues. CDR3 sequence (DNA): TGTGCCAGTAGTTCCCTCGGTGCCGGAAACACCATATATTTT. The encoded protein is CASSSLGAGNTIYF. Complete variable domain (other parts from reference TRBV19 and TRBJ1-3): DGGITQSPKYLFRKEGQNVTLSCEQNLNHDAMYWYRQDPGQGLRLIYYSQIVNDFQKGDIAEGYSVSREKKESFPLTVTSAQKNPTAFYLCASSSLGAGNTIYFGEGSWLTVV.

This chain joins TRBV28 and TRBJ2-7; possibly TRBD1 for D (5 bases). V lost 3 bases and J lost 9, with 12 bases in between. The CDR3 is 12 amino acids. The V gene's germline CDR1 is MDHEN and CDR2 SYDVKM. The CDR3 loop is CASSLLQGGQYF. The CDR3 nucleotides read TGTGCCAGCAGTTTGCTTCAGGGTGGGCAGTACTTC. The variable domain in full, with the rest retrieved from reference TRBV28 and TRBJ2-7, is DVKVTQSSRYLVKRTGEKVFLECVQDMDHENMFWYRQDPGLGLRLIYFSYDVKMKEKGDIPEGYSVSREKKERFSLILESASTNQTSMYLCASSLLQGGQYFGPGTRLTVT.